This T cell receptor beta chain was sequenced in a study of human T cells and chemical hapten exposure. This clonotype came up a few times. The time point: pre-sensitization, week 0. Treatment defined: therapeutic diphenylcyclopropenone sensitization with weekly scalp DPC. Participating donors were patients with alopecia, aged 18 to 70 years, considered appropriate candidates for DPC. The CDR3 runs 12 residues. Germline lookup yields CDR1 MNHNY and CDR2 SVGAGI (reference sequence). The V end lost 9 bases, the J end lost 7 bases, and 10 bases lay between the germline ends. Original methodology: Samples held a median of approximately 96,000 TCRs, range about 23,224–690,600. TCRdb reanalysed the RACE reads using MiXCR and keeps one entry per CDR3 protein. The V and J calls shown here were made by TCRdb, not taken from the authors' results. The table has about 59,000 distinct CDR3 sequences, 11% seen once.

Sequenced here: whole blood, sampled in connection with sensitization to the hapten diphenylcyclopropenone (DPC). The chain links TRBV6-6 to TRBJ1-6; D remains ambiguous. The receptor comes from a woman aged 40 to 50 with alopecia areata. Some clones in this sample may be carry-over from other donors' samples. CDR3 sequence (DNA): TGTGCCAGTTTGAAGTGGAATTCACCCCTCCACTTT. Protein sequence: CASLKWNSPLHF.